This entry lists 5 T cell receptor beta chains sequenced from one sample in a study of T cell changes during pregnancy in multiple sclerosis. Sequenced by immunoSEQ multiplex PCR; TCRdb stores in-frame clones only, minus some. Altogether 40,000 to 55,000 clones are present, approximately 94% being singletons, with the ten largest covering more than 0.3%. Sequences were derived from CD4+ T cells from peripheral blood mononuclear cells, sampled before pregnancy. The receptors stem from a female donor with multiple sclerosis, enrolled in a pregnancy study.

This clone was seen a handful of times. The V gene is TRBV2, the J gene TRBJ2-3; D unresolved. V was pared by 4 bases and J by 2 bases, with 7 bases between. This CDR3 has 13 amino acids. Germline values: CDR1 SNHLY, CDR2 FYNNEI. CDR3 DNA sequence: TGTGCCAGCAGTGGTCCTTTCACAGATACGCAGTATTTT. Its translation is CASSGPFTDTQYF.

The chain couples TRBV7-7 to TRBJ2-7, with D tentatively TRBD2 (5 bases). Trimming took 1 base from V and 5 from J, leaving 12 bases between them. This CDR3 region has 14 residues. Per the germline V gene, CDR1 is SSHAT and CDR2 is FNYEAQ (reference sequence). The CDR3 sequence: CASSLVPGSHEQYF. CDR3 nucleotide sequence: TGTGCCAGCAGCTTAGTCCCGGGAAGCCACGAGCAGTACTTC.

Remarks on this clone: Germline is not matched at one junction end, which may reflect a read error. The gene calls are TRBV20-1 and TRBJ2-1; D is ambiguous. The germline CDR1 and CDR2 sequences are DFQATT and SNEGSKA (reference sequence). This CDR3 is 11 amino acids long. CDR3 sequence (DNA): TGCAGTGCTAGAGATCGGTGGTCCCCGCTCTTC. It translates to CSARDRWSPLF.

The genes are TRBV6-6 and TRBJ2-5; maybe TRBD1 (5 bases). V lost 6 bases and J lost 4, with 12 bases in between. From germline, CDR1 is MNHNY and CDR2 SVGAGI (reference sequence). This CDR3 has 13 residues. This CDR3 is CASRSITGETQYF. DNA for the CDR3: TGTGCCAGCAGATCAATAACAGGAGAGACCCAGTACTTC.

The chain employs TRBV4-3 and TRBJ2-2, with D perhaps matching TRBD1 (5 bases). The ends were cut back, 4 bases at V and 7 bases at J, with 13 bases in the middle. This CDR3 is 14 amino acids long. Germline CDR1 is LGHNA and CDR2 is YSLEER. The CDR3 here is CASSLGRENGELFF. Here the CDR3 DNA reads TGCGCCAGCAGCCTAGGCAGGGAAAACGGGGAGCTGTTTTTT.